This T cell receptor beta chain is drawn from a study of blood T cell repertoires in COVID-19. About the research overall: Sites across the United States, Italy and Spain contributed samples from acute and convalescent COVID-19. T cells, B-cell-depleted T cells, or PBMCs provided the cDNA or gDNA that served as material.

This clone was picked up a small number of times. How the authors handled the data: How many nucleated cells were present was estimated from reference gene primer amplification. Clones were sequenced by immunoSEQ multiplex PCR, and TCRdb holds only the in-frame ones, with some missing. The V and J calls and clone size were taken over from that table, and D and trimming were inferred from the DNA. The table shows approximately 120,000 clones, with 70% to 75% occurring only once. V gave up 5 bases and J gave up 7 bases; unmatched junction bases: 5. The germline CDR1 and CDR2 sequences are MNHEY and SMNVEV (reference sequence). This CDR3 contains 13 residues. Recruited during active infection, patients (from Seattle) were subsequently followed longitudinally.

The origin of this receptor is an elderly man with COVID-19, enrolled during active disease. The sequencing sample was made of peripheral blood. V gene TRBV27 combines with J gene TRBJ1-2, with 9 bases lining up with TRBD1. CDR3 coding DNA: TGTGCCAGCAGTACGACAGGGGGTCGTGGCTACACCTTC. Protein sequence: CASSTTGGRGYTF.